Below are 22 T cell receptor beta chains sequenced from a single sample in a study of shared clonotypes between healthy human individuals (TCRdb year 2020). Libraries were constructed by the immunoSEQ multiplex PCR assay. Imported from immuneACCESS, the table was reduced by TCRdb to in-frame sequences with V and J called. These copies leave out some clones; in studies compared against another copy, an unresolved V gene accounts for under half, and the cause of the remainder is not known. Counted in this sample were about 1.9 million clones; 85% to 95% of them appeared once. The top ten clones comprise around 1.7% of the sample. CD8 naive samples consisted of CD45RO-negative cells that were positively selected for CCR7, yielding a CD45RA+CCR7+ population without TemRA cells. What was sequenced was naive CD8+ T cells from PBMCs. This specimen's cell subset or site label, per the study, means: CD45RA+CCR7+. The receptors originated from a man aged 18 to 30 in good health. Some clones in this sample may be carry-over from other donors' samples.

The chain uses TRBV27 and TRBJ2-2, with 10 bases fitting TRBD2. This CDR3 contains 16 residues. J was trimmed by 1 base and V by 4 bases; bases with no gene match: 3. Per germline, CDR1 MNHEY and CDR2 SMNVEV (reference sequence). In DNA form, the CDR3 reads TGTGCCAGCAGTTCCCGACTAGCGGGGAACACCGGGGAGCTGTTTTTT. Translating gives CASSSRLAGNTGELFF.

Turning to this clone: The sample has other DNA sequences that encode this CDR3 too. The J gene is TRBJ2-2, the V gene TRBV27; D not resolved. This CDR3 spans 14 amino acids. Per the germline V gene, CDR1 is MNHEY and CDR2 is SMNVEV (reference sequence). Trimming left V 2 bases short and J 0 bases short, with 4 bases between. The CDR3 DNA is TGTGCCAGCAGTTTAGGCCCGAACACCGGGGAGCTGTTTTTT. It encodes CASSLGPNTGELFF.

The CDR3 here is CASSDRDRVHTQYF. CDR3 in DNA: TGTGCCAGCAGCGACCGGGACCGCGTCCATACGCAGTATTTT. The chain joins TRBV11-2 to TRBJ2-3; D could derive from TRBD1 or TRBD2 (5 bases each). The V gene lost 5 bases and the J gene lost 7 bases, with 16 bases spanning the gap. This CDR3 comprises 14 residues. Germline assignment: CDR1 SGHAT and CDR2 FQNNGV.

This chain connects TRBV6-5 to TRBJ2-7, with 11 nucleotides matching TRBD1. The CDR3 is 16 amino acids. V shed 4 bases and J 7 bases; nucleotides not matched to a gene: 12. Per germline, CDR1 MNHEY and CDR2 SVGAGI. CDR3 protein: CASSSRTGTGGREQYF. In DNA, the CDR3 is TGTGCCAGCAGTTCGCGGACCGGGACAGGGGGTCGTGAGCAGTACTTC.

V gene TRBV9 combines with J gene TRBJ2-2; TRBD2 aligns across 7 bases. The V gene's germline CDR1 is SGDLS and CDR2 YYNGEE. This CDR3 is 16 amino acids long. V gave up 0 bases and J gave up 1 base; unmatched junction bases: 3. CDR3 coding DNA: TGTGCCAGCAGCGTAGGCCCTAGCGGGAACACCGGGGAGCTGTTTTTT. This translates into CASSVGPSGNTGELFF.

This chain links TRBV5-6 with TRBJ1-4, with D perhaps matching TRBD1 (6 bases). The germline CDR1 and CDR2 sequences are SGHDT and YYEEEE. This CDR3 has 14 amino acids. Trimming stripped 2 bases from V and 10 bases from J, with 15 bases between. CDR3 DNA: TGTGCCAGCAGCTTCCAGACAGGAGTTGCAAAACTGTTTTTT. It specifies CASSFQTGVAKLFF. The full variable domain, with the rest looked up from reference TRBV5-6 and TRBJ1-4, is DAGVTQSPTHLIKTRGQQVTLRCSPKSGHDTVSWYQQALGQGPQFIFQYYEEEERQRGNFPDRFSGHQFPNYSSELNVNALLLGDSALYLCASSFQTGVAKLFFGSGTQLSVL.

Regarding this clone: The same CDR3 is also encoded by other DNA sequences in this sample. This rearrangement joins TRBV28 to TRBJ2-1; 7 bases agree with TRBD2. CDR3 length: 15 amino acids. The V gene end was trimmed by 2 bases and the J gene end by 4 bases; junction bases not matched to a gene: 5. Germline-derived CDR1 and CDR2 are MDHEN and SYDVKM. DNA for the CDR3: TGTGCCAGCAGTTTAGGCCTAGCGGATTACAATGAGCAGTTCTTC. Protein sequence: CASSLGLADYNEQFF.

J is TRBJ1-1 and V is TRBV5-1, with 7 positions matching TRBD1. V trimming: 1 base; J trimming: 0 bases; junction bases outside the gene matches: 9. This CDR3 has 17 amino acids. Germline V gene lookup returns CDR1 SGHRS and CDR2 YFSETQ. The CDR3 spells CASSLRAGGSMNTEAFF. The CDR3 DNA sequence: TGCGCCAGCAGCTTGAGGGCAGGGGGTTCGATGAACACTGAAGCTTTCTTT.

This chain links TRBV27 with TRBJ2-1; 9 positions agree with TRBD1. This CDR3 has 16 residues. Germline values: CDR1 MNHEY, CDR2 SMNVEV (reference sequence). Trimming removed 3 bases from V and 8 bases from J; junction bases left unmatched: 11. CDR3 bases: TGTGCCAGCAGTTTTTTGGGGACAGGGCGGGATGATGAGCAGTTCTTC. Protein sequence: CASSFLGTGRDDEQFF.

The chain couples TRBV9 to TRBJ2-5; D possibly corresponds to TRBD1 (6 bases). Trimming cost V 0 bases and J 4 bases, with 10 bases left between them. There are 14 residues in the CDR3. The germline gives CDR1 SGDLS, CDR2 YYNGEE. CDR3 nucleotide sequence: TGTGCCAGCAGCGTAGGCAGGGGTCGAGAGACCCAGTACTTC. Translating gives CASSVGRGRETQYF.

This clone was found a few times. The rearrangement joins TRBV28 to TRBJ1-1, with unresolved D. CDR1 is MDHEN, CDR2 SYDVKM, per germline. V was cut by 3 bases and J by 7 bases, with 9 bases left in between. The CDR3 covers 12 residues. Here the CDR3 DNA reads TGTGCCAGCAGTTTCCCACTACGTGAAGCTTTCTTT. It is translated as CASSFPLREAFF.

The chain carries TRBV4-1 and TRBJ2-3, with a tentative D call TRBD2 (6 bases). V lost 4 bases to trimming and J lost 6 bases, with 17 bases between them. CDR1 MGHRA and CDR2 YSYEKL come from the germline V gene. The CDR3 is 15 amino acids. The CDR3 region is CASSLIGLATDTQYF. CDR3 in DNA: TGCGCCAGCAGCCTCATAGGGCTAGCGACGGATACGCAGTATTTT.

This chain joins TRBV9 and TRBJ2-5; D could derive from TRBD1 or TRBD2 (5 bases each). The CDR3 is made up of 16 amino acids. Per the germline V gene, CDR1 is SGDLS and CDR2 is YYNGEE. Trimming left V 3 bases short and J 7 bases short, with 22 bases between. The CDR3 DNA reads TGTGCCAGCAGCGCGAGAACTAGTTTGTATGGGGGGACCCAGTACTTC. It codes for CASSARTSLYGGTQYF.

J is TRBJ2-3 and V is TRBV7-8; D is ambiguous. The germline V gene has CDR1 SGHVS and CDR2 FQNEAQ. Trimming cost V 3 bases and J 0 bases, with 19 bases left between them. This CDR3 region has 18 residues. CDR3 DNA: TGTGCCAGCAGCTTGGCCCTCGACGGTCCTTTTAGCACAGATACGCAGTATTTT. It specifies CASSLALDGPFSTDTQYF.

The CDR3 loop reads CASSLVEGAFHEQYF. The CDR3 nucleotides are TGCGCCAGCAGCTTGGTTGAGGGTGCCTTCCACGAGCAGTACTTC. This chain connects TRBV5-1 to TRBJ2-7; the D gene is possibly TRBD2 (5 bases). Trimming left V 0 bases short and J 5 bases short, with 15 bases between. Germline CDR1 SGHRS, CDR2 YFSETQ. The CDR3 is 15 residues long.

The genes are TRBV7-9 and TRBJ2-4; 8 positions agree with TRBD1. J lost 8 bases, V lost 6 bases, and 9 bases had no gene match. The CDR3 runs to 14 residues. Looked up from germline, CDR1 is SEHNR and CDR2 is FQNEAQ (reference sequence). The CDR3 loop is CASSYGTGGDIQYF. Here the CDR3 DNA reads TGTGCCAGCAGTTATGGGACAGGAGGAGACATTCAGTACTTC.

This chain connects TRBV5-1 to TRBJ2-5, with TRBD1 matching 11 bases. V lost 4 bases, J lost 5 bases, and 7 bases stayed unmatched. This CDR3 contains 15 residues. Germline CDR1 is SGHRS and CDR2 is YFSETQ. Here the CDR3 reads CASSEDRGLRETQYF. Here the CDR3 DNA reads TGCGCCAGCAGCGAGGACAGGGGGCTAAGGGAGACCCAGTACTTC. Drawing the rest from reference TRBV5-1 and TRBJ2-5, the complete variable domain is KAGVTQTPRYLIKTRGQQVTLSCSPISGHRSVSWYQQTPGQGLQFLFEYFSETQRNKGNFPGRFSGRQFSNSRSEMNVSTLELGDSALYLCASSEDRGLRETQYFGPGTRLLVL.

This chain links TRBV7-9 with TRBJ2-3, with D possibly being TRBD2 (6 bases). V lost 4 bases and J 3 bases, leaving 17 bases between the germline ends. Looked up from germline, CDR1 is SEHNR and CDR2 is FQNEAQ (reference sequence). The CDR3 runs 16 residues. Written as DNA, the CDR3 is TGTGCCAGCAGCTGGGGAGCTTACGGAGGGACAGATACGCAGTATTTT. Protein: CASSWGAYGGTDTQYF.

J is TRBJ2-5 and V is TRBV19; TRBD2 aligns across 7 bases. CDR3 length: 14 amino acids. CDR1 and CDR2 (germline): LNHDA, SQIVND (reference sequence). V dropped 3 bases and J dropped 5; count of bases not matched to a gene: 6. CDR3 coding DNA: TGTGCCAGTAGTATCGGCGGGAGCTTGGAGACCCAGTACTTC. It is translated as CASSIGGSLETQYF. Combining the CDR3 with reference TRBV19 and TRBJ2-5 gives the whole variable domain DGGITQSPKYLFRKEGQNVTLSCEQNLNHDAMYWYRQDPGQGLRLIYYSQIVNDFQKGDIAEGYSVSREKKESFPLTVTSAQKNPTAFYLCASSIGGSLETQYFGPGTRLLVL.

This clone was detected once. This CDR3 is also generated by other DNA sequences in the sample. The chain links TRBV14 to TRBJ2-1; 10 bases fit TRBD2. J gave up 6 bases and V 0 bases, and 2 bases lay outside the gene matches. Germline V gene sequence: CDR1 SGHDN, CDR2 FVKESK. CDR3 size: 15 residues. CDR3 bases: TGTGCCAGCAGCCAAGACCGACTAGCGGGCAATGAGCAGTTCTTC. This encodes CASSQDRLAGNEQFF.

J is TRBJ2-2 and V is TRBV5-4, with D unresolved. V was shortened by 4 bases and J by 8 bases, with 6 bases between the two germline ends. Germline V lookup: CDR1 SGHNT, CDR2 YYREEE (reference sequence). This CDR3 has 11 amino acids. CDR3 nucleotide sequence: TGTGCCAGCAGCGAAGGAGGGGAGCTGTTTTTT. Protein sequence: CASSEGGELFF.

This CDR3 is CASLGQGLFYTF. For the CDR3, the DNA is TGTGCCAGCTTGGGACAGGGTCTTTTCTACACCTTC. The chain combines TRBV9 with TRBJ1-2, with 9 positions matching TRBD1. Per the germline V gene, CDR1 is SGDLS and CDR2 is YYNGEE. Germline trimming cut 7 bases from V and 10 bases from J; bases unmatched to any gene: 8. This CDR3 spans 12 amino acids.